This T cell receptor (beta chain) is drawn from a study of T cells in placental villitis. The ends were cut back, 2 bases at V and 2 bases at J, with 10 bases in the middle. The length of the CDR3 is 14 residues. Germline loops: CDR1 SGHDT, CDR2 YYEEEE. This was the immunoSEQ v4 assay. Sequencing was performed with immunoSEQ multiplex PCR; in TCRdb, only in-frame clones are kept and a portion is missing. Of under 3,000 clones detected, around 83% appear once; the ten largest clones hold under 50%. This clonotype was sampled from a human patient with infectious villitis; the placental T cells may come from both mother and fetus. The sample comprised placental tissue containing maternal and fetal cells. The V and J genes are TRBV5-6 and TRBJ2-5; tentative D call: TRBD2 (6 bases). CDR3 sequence: CASSFTSSQETQYF. The DNA of the CDR3 is TGTGCCAGCAGCTTTACTAGCTCTCAAGAGACCCAGTACTTC.